The following is a TCR beta chain sequence with its context. Its antigen is undetermined. The germline gives CDR1 MDHEN, CDR2 SYDVKM. The CDR3 extends over 16 amino acids. Unmatched junction bases numbered 7, after V lost 6 bases and J lost 2 bases. The donors belonged to the approximately 120-subject validation cohort, separate from the 666-subject first cohort. The source of the sample is a study of cytomegalovirus exposure and HLA in healthy donors. Study observations and caveats: A few chains tied to CMV proved CMV antigen-specific in vitro.

Clones were read by immunoSEQ multiplex PCR, and TCRdb kept only the in-frame ones, dropping some. The table lists some 270,000 clones, just over 85% of them singletons. The sequenced sample was PBMCs. The chain is built from TRBV28 and TRBJ2-7; the match to TRBD2 covers 13 bases. The clonotype originates from a woman aged 18 to 35 in good health and CMV-seronegative. The CDR3 spells CASRVSGTSGTYEQYF. CDR3 coding DNA: TGTGCCAGCAGGGTATCCGGGACTAGCGGGACCTACGAGCAGTACTTC.